The text below deals with one T cell receptor beta chain. What this receptor recognizes is not known. No much larger clonotype is one base removed from it; base qualities were not supplied. The record originates from a study of shared T cell receptors in the human thymus (dated by TCRdb to the early 2020s). With regard to the full study: The study examined how self-reactive, shared T-cell receptor alpha chains are generated in the human thymus.

Libraries came from the immunoSEQ multiplex PCR assay. What TCRdb holds here is the immuneACCESS table cut down to in-frame rearrangements. Part of the clones is not present; checked against another copy, under half of the missing clones reflect an unresolved V gene, and the others are unexplained. Across this sample there are under 700,000 clones, with 75% to 80% seen only once. The ten biggest clones cover roughly 0.013% of the sample. The CDR3 starts with the cysteine, ends with the phenylalanine, and has 16 residues. Here the CDR3 DNA is all that survives: 48 bases in frame from base 1. The junction shows trimming of 1 base on V and 6 bases on J, and the gene matches do not reach 4 bases of it. Sequences MGHRA (CDR1) and YSYEKL (CDR2) are obtained from the germline V gene. The data were also submitted as part of a second study, on human thymus T cells. That second publication adds: Donors were immunologically healthy infants undergoing open corrective cardiac surgery for congenital heart defects in Finland. The thymus tissue came from surgical resects taken out during corrective cardiac surgery. Usage of V and J gene segments appeared to be biased in both the thymic and the peripheral blood repertoires. The related research reported highly overlapping thymic TCR repertoires among unrelated individuals. The study described the TCR alpha and beta repertoires in under 10 infant thymus samples and a few matching peripheral blood samples. Donor ages ranging from about 7 to 250 days were recorded, and 5 or 6 male and a couple of female infants were included in the cohort. Thymocytes were released mechanically from tissue and stored at -70 °C as pellets of roughly 9-31 million cells. Genomic DNA was extracted from frozen cell pellets with a QIAsymphony instrument. Using the immunoSEQ multiplex PCR assay, the TCRB and TCRAD loci were amplified from a standardized quantity of quality-controlled genomic DNA. The V(D)J region was spanned by amplicons of a length sufficient to cover the CDR3 and to identify V and J genes. The amplicons were sequenced on an Illumina platform via the commercial immunoSEQ service. Primer bias and sequencing errors were corrected as previously described, and TCRAD and TCRB were defined on the basis of the IMGT database. Analysis of the repertoires was done with immunoSEQ Analyzer 3.0 and VDJTools and included basic statistics, V/J segment usage, diversity estimates, rarefaction and pairwise overlap. Diversity was estimated with Chao1, ChaoE, Efron-Thisted, Shannon and inverse Simpson indices, and also on datasets down-sampled to the smallest sample. Repertoire overlap used strict matching of CDR3 nucleotide sequence, V gene and J gene, with Jaccard-based multidimensional scaling clustering. Thymus samples yielded on average approximately 800,000 unique TCRB clonotypes, compared with 80,000 to 85,000 from blood samples.

This sequence was found in a boy under three years old with a congenital heart defect. Donor details come from another sample of the same person, matched by shared clones. Input material: thymocytes. The chain links TRBV4-1 with TRBJ2-1; TRBD2 matches 12 bases in the middle. The nucleotide sequence is given as TGCGCCAGCAGCCAAGCTAGCGGGAGGGCCTTCAATGAGCAGTTCTTC. It specifies CASSQASGRAFNEQFF.